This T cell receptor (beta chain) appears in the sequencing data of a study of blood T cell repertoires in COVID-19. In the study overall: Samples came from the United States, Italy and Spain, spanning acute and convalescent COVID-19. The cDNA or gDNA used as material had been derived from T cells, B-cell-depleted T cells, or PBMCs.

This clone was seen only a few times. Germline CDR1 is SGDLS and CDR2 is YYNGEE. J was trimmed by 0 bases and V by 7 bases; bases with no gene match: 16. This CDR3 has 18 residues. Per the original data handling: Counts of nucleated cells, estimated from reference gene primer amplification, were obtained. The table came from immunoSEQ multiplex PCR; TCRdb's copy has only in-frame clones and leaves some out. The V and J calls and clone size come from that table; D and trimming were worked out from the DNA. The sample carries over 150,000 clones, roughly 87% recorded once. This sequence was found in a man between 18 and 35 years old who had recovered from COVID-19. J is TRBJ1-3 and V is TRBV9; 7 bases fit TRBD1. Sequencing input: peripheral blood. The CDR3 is CASGMTQGPTSSGNTIYF. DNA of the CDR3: TGTGCCAGCGGAATGACACAGGGGCCCACAAGCTCTGGAAACACCATATATTTT. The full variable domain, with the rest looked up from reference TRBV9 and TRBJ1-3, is DSGVTQTPKHLITATGQRVTLRCSPRSGDLSVYWYQQSLDQGLQFLIQYYNGEERAKGNILERFSAQQFPDLHSELNLSSLELGDSALYFCASGMTQGPTSSGNTIYFGEGSWLTVV.